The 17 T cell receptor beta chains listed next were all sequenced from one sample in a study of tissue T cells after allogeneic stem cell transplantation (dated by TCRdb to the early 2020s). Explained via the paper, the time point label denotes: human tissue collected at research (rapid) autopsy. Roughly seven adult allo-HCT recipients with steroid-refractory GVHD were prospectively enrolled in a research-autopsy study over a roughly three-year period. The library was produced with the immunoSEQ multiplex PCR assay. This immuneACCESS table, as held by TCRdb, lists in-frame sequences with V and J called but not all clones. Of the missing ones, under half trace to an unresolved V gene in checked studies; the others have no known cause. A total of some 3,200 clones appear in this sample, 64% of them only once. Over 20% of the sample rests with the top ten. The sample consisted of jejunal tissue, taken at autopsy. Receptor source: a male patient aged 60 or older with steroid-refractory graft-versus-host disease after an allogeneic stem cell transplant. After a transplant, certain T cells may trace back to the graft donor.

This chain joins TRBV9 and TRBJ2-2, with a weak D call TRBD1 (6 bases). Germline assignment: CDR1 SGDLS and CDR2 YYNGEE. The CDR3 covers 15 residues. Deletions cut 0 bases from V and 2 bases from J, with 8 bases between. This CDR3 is CASSVDRVNTGELFF. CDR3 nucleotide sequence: TGTGCCAGCAGCGTAGACAGGGTAAACACCGGGGAGCTGTTTTTT. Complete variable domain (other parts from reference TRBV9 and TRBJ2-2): DSGVTQTPKHLITATGQRVTLRCSPRSGDLSVYWYQQSLDQGLQFLIQYYNGEERAKGNILERFSAQQFPDLHSELNLSSLELGDSALYFCASSVDRVNTGELFFGEGSRLTVL.

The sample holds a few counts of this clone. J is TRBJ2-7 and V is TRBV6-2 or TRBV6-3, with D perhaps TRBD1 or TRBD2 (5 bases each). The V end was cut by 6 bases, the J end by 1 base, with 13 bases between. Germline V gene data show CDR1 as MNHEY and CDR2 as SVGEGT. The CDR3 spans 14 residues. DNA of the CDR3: TGTGCCAGCAGCTGGGACGGTCCTTCCTACGAGCAGTACTTC. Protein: CASSWDGPSYEQYF.

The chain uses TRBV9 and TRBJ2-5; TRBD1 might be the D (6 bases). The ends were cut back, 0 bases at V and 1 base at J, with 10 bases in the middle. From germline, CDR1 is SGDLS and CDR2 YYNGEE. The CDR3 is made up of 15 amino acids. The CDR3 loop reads CASSVGVGAQETQYF. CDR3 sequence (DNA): TGTGCCAGCAGCGTAGGGGTGGGGGCCCAAGAGACCCAGTACTTC.

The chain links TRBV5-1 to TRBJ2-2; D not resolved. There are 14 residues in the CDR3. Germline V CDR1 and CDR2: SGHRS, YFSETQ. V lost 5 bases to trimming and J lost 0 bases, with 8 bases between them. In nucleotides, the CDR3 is TGCGCCAGCAGTACCGATCCGAACACCGGGGAGCTGTTTTTT. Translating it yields CASSTDPNTGELFF.

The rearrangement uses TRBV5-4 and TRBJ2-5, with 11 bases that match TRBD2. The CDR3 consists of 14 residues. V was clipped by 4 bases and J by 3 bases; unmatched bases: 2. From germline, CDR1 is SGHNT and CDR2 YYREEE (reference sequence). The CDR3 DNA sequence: TGTGCCAGCAGCACGGGACTAGCGGAAGAGACCCAGTACTTC. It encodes CASSTGLAEETQYF. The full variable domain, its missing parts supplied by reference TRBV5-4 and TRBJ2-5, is ETGVTQSPTHLIKTRGQQVTLRCSSQSGHNTVSWYQQALGQGPQFIFQYYREEENGRGNFPPRFSGLQFPNYSSELNVNALELDDSALYLCASSTGLAEETQYFGPGTRLLVL.

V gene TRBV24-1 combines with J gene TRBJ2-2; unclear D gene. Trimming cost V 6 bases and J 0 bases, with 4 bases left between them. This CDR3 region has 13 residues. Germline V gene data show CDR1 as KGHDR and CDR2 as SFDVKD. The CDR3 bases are TGTGCCACCAGTACAGCGAACACCGGGGAGCTGTTTTTT. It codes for CATSTANTGELFF.

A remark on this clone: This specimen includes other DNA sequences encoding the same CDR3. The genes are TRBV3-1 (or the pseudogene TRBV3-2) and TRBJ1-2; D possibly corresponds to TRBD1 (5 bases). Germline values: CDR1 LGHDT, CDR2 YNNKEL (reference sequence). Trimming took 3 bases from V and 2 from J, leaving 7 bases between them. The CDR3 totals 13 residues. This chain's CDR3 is CASSQTANYGYTF. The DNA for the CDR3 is TGTGCCAGCAGCCAGACAGCAAACTATGGCTACACCTTC.

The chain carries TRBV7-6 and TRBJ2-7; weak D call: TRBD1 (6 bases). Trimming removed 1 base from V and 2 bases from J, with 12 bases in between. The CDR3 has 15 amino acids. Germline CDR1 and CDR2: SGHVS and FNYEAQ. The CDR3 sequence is CASSLGGQFPYEQYF. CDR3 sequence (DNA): TGTGCCAGCAGCTTAGGAGGACAGTTCCCCTACGAGCAGTACTTC.

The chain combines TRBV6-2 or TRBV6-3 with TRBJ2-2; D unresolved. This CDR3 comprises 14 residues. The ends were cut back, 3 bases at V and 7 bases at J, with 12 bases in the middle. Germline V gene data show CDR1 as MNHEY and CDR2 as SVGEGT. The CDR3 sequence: CASSYTSEVGELFF. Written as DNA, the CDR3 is TGTGCCAGCAGTTATACGTCAGAGGTCGGGGAGCTGTTTTTT.

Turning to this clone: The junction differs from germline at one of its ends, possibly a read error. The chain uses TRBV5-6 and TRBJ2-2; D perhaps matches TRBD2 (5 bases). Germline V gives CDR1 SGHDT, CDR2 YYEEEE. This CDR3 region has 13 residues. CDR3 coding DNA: TGTGCCAGCAGCTTGAATGGGCGCCGGGGAGCTGTTTTT. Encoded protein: CASSLNGRRGAVF.

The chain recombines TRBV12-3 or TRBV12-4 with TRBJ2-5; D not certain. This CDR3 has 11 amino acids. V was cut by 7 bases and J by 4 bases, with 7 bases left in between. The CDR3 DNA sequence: TGTGCCAGCAAGGGTGGAGAGACCCAGTACTTC. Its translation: CASKGGETQYF.

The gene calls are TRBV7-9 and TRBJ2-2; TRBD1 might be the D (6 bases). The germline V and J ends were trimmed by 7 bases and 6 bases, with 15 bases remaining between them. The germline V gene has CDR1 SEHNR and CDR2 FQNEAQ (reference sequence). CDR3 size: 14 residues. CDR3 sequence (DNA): TGTGCCAGCACAAAACACAGGGACGCCGGGGAGCTGTTTTTT. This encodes CASTKHRDAGELFF.

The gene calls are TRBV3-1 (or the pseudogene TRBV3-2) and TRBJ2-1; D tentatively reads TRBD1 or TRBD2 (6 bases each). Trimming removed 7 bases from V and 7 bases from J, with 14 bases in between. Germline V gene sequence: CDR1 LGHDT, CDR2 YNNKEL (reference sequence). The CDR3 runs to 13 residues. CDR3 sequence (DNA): TGTGCCAGCACGAGGGGGGATTTGAATGAGCAGTTCTTC. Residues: CASTRGDLNEQFF.

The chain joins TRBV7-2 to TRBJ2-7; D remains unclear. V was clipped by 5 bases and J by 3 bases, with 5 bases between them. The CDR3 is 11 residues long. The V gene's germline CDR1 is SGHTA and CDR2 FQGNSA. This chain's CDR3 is CASSRNYEQYF. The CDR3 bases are TGTGCCAGCAGCCGAAACTACGAGCAGTACTTC.

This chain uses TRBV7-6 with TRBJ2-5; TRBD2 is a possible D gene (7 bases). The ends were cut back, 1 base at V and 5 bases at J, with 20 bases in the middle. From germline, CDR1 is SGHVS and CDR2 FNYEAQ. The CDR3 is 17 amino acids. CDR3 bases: TGTGCCAGCAGCTTAGAACACCCCCTTGGGAGGGGGGAGACCCAGTACTTC. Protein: CASSLEHPLGRGETQYF.

CDR3 nucleotide sequence: TGTGCCATCAGTGAGTCGAGGAGCGTCCAAGAGACCCAGTACTTC. Protein: CAISESRSVQETQYF. The chain employs TRBV10-3 and TRBJ2-5; unclear D gene. V gave up 0 bases and J gave up 1 base, with 9 bases separating them. The CDR3 sequence is 15 residues long. Germline V lookup: CDR1 ENHRY, CDR2 SYGVKD.

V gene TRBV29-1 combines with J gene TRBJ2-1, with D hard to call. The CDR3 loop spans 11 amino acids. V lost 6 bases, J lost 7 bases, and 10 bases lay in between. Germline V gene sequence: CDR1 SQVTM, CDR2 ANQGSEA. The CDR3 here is CSVQRTNEQFF. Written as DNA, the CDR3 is TGCAGCGTCCAACGCACTAATGAGCAGTTCTTC.